Described below is a single TCR beta chain sequence and its context. Possible read error: a much larger clone is one base away. This sample is drawn from a study of tumor and adjacent non-tumor tissue in lung cancer. As for the study in general: Patients were aged about 31 to 76, 9 to 10 men and about five women, stage I to III. On average, productive TCRbeta reads reached 4 million to 5 million per sample.

No cell sorting was done before RNA was extracted from the tissue. CDR3 length: 15 residues. Germline CDR1 and CDR2: SEHNR and FQNEAQ (reference sequence). TCRbeta libraries were built with three rounds of nested PCR, modified from ARM-PCR. Via MiXCR, TCRdb re-called the multiplex PCR reads, giving one row per CDR3 protein. The data hold roughly 65,000 distinct CDR3 sequences, with roughly 60% observed a single time. The chain joins TRBV7-9 to TRBJ1-6; weak D call: TRBD1 (6 bases). This receptor was identified in a man in his fifties or sixties with non-small cell lung cancer. Sequencing was performed on lung tumor tissue. CDR3 amino acids: CASGFHRDYNSPLHF. The CDR3 coding sequence is TGTGCCAGCGGCTTCCACAGGGATTATAATTCACCCCTCCACTTT.